Listed below are T cell receptor beta chains from one sample, sequenced in a study of cytomegalovirus exposure and HLA in healthy donors. Sequencing used immunoSEQ multiplex PCR; TCRdb keeps in-frame clones, though not all of them. The table has 150,000 to 200,000 clones, around 87% seen once. Sequencing was done on a sample of PBMCs. The receptors come from a woman aged 25 to 39 in good health and CMV-seronegative. The CDR3 runs from the conserved cysteine through the conserved F or W. D genes are given only for firm matches. Clone size is shown for a subset of rows, as once, few, many or a class of expanded clone.

V gene: TRBV7-2; J gene: TRBJ2-7; clone size: .; D gene: .; CDR3 DNA: TGTGCCAGCAGCTTGGGGAGATTCTACGAGCAGTACTTC; CDR3 protein: CASSLGRFYEQYF
V gene: TRBV29-1; J gene: TRBJ2-2; clone size: .; D gene: TRBD1; CDR3 DNA: TGCAGCGCCCGAGAACTGACAGGGAAAGCCGGGGAGCTGTTTTTT; CDR3 protein: CSARELTGKAGELFF
V gene: TRBV5-1; J gene: TRBJ2-5; clone size: .; D gene: TRBD2; CDR3 DNA: TGCGCCAGCAGCGACGGGACTAGTCGGCAAGAGACCCAGTACTTC; CDR3 protein: CASSDGTSRQETQYF
V gene: TRBV4-1; J gene: TRBJ2-5; clone size: .; D gene: TRBD2; CDR3 DNA: TGCGCCAGCAGCCAAGACGGGGGGGTAGAGACCCAGTACTTC; CDR3 protein: CASSQDGGVETQYF
V gene: TRBV11-2; J gene: TRBJ2-2; clone size: .; D gene: .; CDR3 DNA: TGTGCCAGCAGGAGGGGTGGAGGGGCGCTCAAGTACACCGGGGAGCTGTTTTTT; CDR3 protein: CASRRGGGALKYTGELFF
V gene: TRBV9; J gene: TRBJ2-7; clone size: .; D gene: .; CDR3 DNA: TGTGCCAGCAGCGTAGTCGCAGGGGACACCTACGAGCAGTACTTC; CDR3 protein: CASSVVAGDTYEQYF
V gene: TRBV7-9; J gene: TRBJ1-6; clone size: .; D gene: TRBD1; CDR3 DNA: TGTGCCAGCAGCCGGCAGGGGGCCTATAATTCACCCCTCCACTTT; CDR3 protein: CASSRQGAYNSPLHF
V gene: TRBV5-6; J gene: TRBJ2-1; clone size: .; D gene: TRBD2; CDR3 DNA: TGTGCCAGCAGGGAGGGACTAGCACATTACAATGAGCAGTTCTTC; CDR3 protein: CASREGLAHYNEQFF
V gene: TRBV7-5; J gene: TRBJ1-5; clone size: .; D gene: .; CDR3 DNA: TGTGTCAGAAGTCGAGGCAGGGGAGAAGACTATAGCAATCAGCCCCAGCATTTT; CDR3 protein: CVRSRGRGEDYSNQPQHF
V gene: TRBV4-1; J gene: TRBJ1-2; clone size: .; D gene: .; CDR3 DNA: TGCGCCAGCAGCCAAGAAGAGGGTATGGGCTACACCTTC; CDR3 protein: CASSQEEGMGYTF
V gene: TRBV5-1; J gene: TRBJ1-6; clone size: .; D gene: TRBD1; CDR3 DNA: TGCGCCAGCAGCCCGGGCAGGGGGGAAAATTCACCCCTCCACTTT; CDR3 protein: CASSPGRGENSPLHF
V gene: TRBV15; J gene: TRBJ1-4; clone size: .; D gene: .; CDR3 DNA: TGTGCCACCAGCAGAGTAGGAGGGAAGGGAGGGGAAAAACTGTTTTTT; CDR3 protein: CATSRVGGKGGEKLFF
V gene: TRBV27; J gene: TRBJ1-2; clone size: .; D gene: TRBD1; CDR3 DNA: TGTGCCAGCAGTTTATCTCTCGGGACAGCCTATGGCTACACCTTC; CDR3 protein: CASSLSLGTAYGYTF
V gene: TRBV10-3; J gene: TRBJ1-5; clone size: .; D gene: .; CDR3 DNA: TGTGCCATCAGTGTTGAGGGTCAGCCCCAGCATTTT; CDR3 protein: CAISVEGQPQHF
V gene: TRBV2; J gene: TRBJ1-1; clone size: .; D gene: .; CDR3 DNA: TGTGCCAGCAGGCCTACCTTCCTGAGGAACACTGAAGCTTTCTTT; CDR3 protein: CASRPTFLRNTEAFF
V gene: TRBV6-6; J gene: TRBJ2-7; clone size: .; D gene: TRBD1; CDR3 DNA: TGTGCCAGCAGGGGGCGGACAGGCTCGGATGAGCAGTACTTC; CDR3 protein: CASRGRTGSDEQYF
V gene: TRBV16; J gene: TRBJ1-5; clone size: .; D gene: .; CDR3 DNA: TGTGCCAGCAGCTCCAGGGTGAGGCAGCCCCAGCATTTT; CDR3 protein: CASSSRVRQPQHF
V gene: TRBV12-5; J gene: TRBJ1-2; clone size: .; D gene: .; CDR3 DNA: TGTGCTAGTGGTTTGGGCGGGACCAACTATGGCTACACCTTC; CDR3 protein: CASGLGGTNYGYTF
V gene: TRBV19; J gene: TRBJ2-7; clone size: .; D gene: .; CDR3 DNA: TGTGCCAGTAGTAATGACTTCGGCTACGAGCAGTACTTC; CDR3 protein: CASSNDFGYEQYF
V gene: TRBV6-1; J gene: TRBJ1-2; clone size: .; D gene: .; CDR3 DNA: TGTGCCAGCGAGACAGGAATGGACTATGGCTACACCTTC; CDR3 protein: CASETGMDYGYTF
V gene: TRBV7-9; J gene: TRBJ1-1; clone size: .; D gene: TRBD1; CDR3 DNA: TGTGCCAGCACCCGACAGGGGGATTCCGCTTTCTTT; CDR3 protein: CASTRQGDSAFF
V gene: TRBV29-1; J gene: TRBJ2-7; clone size: .; D gene: TRBD1; CDR3 DNA: TGCAGCGTTCTGGGGGACAGGGAAACCTACGAGCAGTACTTC; CDR3 protein: CSVLGDRETYEQYF
V gene: TRBV5-8; J gene: TRBJ1-1; clone size: .; D gene: .; CDR3 DNA: TGTGCCAGCAGCTTGGAATACGGGGGCACTGAAGCTTTCTTT; CDR3 protein: CASSLEYGGTEAFF
V gene: TRBV6-6; J gene: TRBJ1-1; clone size: .; D gene: .; CDR3 DNA: TGTGCCAGCAGTTACTCCCTCCGACAGTTGAACACTGAAGCTTTCTTT; CDR3 protein: CASSYSLRQLNTEAFF
V gene: TRBV7-8; J gene: TRBJ1-6; clone size: once; D gene: .; CDR3 DNA: TGTGCCAGCAGCTTAGCGCAGGAGGGGACCCGTAATTCACCCCTCCACTTT; CDR3 protein: CASSLAQEGTRNSPLHF
V gene: TRBV5-4; J gene: TRBJ2-7; clone size: .; D gene: .; CDR3 DNA: TGTGCCAGCAGCGCGACAGGAAACGAGCAGTACTTC; CDR3 protein: CASSATGNEQYF
V gene: TRBV2; J gene: TRBJ2-7; clone size: once; D gene: .; CDR3 DNA: TGTGCCAGCAACCCGGGACAACTTTTC; CDR3 protein: CASNPGQLF
V gene: TRBV6-1; J gene: TRBJ1-1; clone size: .; D gene: .; CDR3 DNA: TGTGCCAGCAGTCAGGGGTTCGGCGAGGCTTTCTTT; CDR3 protein: CASSQGFGEAFF
V gene: TRBV27; J gene: TRBJ2-7; clone size: .; D gene: TRBD1; CDR3 DNA: TGTGCCAGCAGTCAGCACCGCGGACAGGGGGCCAACGAGCAGTACTTC; CDR3 protein: CASSQHRGQGANEQYF
V gene: TRBV15; J gene: TRBJ1-1; clone size: .; D gene: TRBD1; CDR3 DNA: TGTGCCACCAGCATAGGGACAGGGAACACTGAAGCTTTCTTT; CDR3 protein: CATSIGTGNTEAFF
V gene: TRBV7-6; J gene: TRBJ2-5; clone size: .; D gene: .; CDR3 DNA: TGTGCCAGCAGACCAGGAATAGAAGAGACCCAGTACTTC; CDR3 protein: CASRPGIEETQYF
V gene: TRBV11-2; J gene: TRBJ2-1; clone size: .; D gene: TRBD2; CDR3 DNA: TGTGCCAGCAGCTCAGCGACTAGCATGGTAAATGAGCAGTTCTTC; CDR3 protein: CASSSATSMVNEQFF
V gene: TRBV15; J gene: TRBJ2-1; clone size: .; D gene: TRBD2; CDR3 DNA: TGTGCCACCAGCAGAGTCTCGGGGGGTTTCGATGAGCAGTTCTTC; CDR3 protein: CATSRVSGGFDEQFF
V gene: TRBV13; J gene: TRBJ1-1; clone size: .; D gene: TRBD1; CDR3 DNA: TGTGCCAGCAGCTTGGGACAGAGAGAAGCTTTCTTT; CDR3 protein: CASSLGQREAFF
V gene: TRBV2; J gene: TRBJ2-1; clone size: .; D gene: .; CDR3 DNA: TGTGCCAGCAACACAGGGTGGTCCAATGAGCAGTTCTTC; CDR3 protein: CASNTGWSNEQFF
V gene: TRBV6-5; J gene: TRBJ2-4; clone size: .; D gene: .; CDR3 DNA: TGTGCCAGCAGTTACTCGGACGGAGGAAACATTCAGTACTTC; CDR3 protein: CASSYSDGGNIQYF
V gene: TRBV2; J gene: TRBJ2-5; clone size: once; D gene: TRBD2; CDR3 DNA: TGTGCCAGCACTGGCGGGGGGGCCGCAGAGACCCAGTACTTC; CDR3 protein: CASTGGGAAETQYF
V gene: TRBV25-1; J gene: TRBJ2-3; clone size: .; D gene: .; CDR3 DNA: TGTGCCAGCAGTGCCCGAAGTCAGGACACCCCCGGAGATACGCAGTATTTT; CDR3 protein: CASSARSQDTPGDTQYF
V gene: TRBV2; J gene: TRBJ2-5; clone size: .; D gene: .; CDR3 DNA: TGTGCCAGCAGGTCACAGGGCAAACAAGAGACCCAGTACTTC; CDR3 protein: CASRSQGKQETQYF
V gene: TRBV2; J gene: TRBJ2-3; clone size: once; D gene: TRBD2; CDR3 DNA: TGTGCCAGCAGTTCTAGCGGGGTCACAGATACGCAGTATTTT; CDR3 protein: CASSSSGVTDTQYF
V gene: TRBV30; J gene: TRBJ1-6; clone size: .; D gene: TRBD1; CDR3 DNA: TGTGCCTGGAGGACAGGGGGTAATTCACCCCTCCACTTT; CDR3 protein: CAWRTGGNSPLHF
V gene: TRBV15; J gene: TRBJ2-1; clone size: .; D gene: TRBD1; CDR3 DNA: TGTGCCACCAGCAGAGATCAGCCCGGGACAGGGGGCGGGAATGAGCAGTTCTTC; CDR3 protein: CATSRDQPGTGGGNEQFF
V gene: TRBV5-1; J gene: TRBJ2-1; clone size: .; D gene: .; CDR3 DNA: TGCGCCAGCAGCTTGTCCAGGTACAATGAGCAGTTCTTC; CDR3 protein: CASSLSRYNEQFF
V gene: TRBV27; J gene: TRBJ2-3; clone size: .; D gene: .; CDR3 DNA: TGTGCCAGCAAAGGCGGTCTAGATACGCAGTATTTT; CDR3 protein: CASKGGLDTQYF
V gene: TRBV27; J gene: TRBJ1-2; clone size: .; D gene: .; CDR3 DNA: TGTGCCAGCAGTCCCCGTTCCGTTAGCATCTATGTGTATGGCTACACCTTC; CDR3 protein: CASSPRSVSIYVYGYTF
V gene: TRBV27; J gene: TRBJ2-5; clone size: .; D gene: TRBD2; CDR3 DNA: TGTGCCAGCAGTTTAGGCGCGGGGGGGCGAGAGACCCAGTACTTC; CDR3 protein: CASSLGAGGRETQYF
V gene: TRBV5-6; J gene: TRBJ1-3; clone size: .; D gene: .; CDR3 DNA: TGTGCCAGCAGCCCGGGGTCCTCCAGAGGAAACACCATATATTTT; CDR3 protein: CASSPGSSRGNTIYF
V gene: TRBV4-1; J gene: TRBJ1-2; clone size: .; D gene: TRBD1; CDR3 DNA: TGCGCCAGCAGCTCCCCGGGACAGGACTATGGCTACACCTTC; CDR3 protein: CASSSPGQDYGYTF
V gene: TRBV5-6; J gene: TRBJ2-5; clone size: .; D gene: TRBD1; CDR3 DNA: TGTGCCAGCAGCTTGACCGGGACAGGGTCACAAGAGACCCAGTACTTC; CDR3 protein: CASSLTGTGSQETQYF
V gene: TRBV4-2; J gene: TRBJ2-7; clone size: .; D gene: .; CDR3 DNA: TGTGCCAGCAGCCAAGGTCTAGGGGAACTTCCCTACGAGCAGTACTTC; CDR3 protein: CASSQGLGELPYEQYF
V gene: TRBV4-1; J gene: TRBJ1-2; clone size: .; D gene: .; CDR3 DNA: TGCGCCAGCAGCCAAGAAACAGTCCGTGAGGGCTACACCTTC; CDR3 protein: CASSQETVREGYTF
V gene: TRBV30; J gene: TRBJ1-1; clone size: few; D gene: TRBD1; CDR3 DNA: TGTGCCTGGAGGCAGGGGGCCACTGAAGCTTTCTTT; CDR3 protein: CAWRQGATEAFF
V gene: TRBV6-1; J gene: TRBJ1-5; clone size: .; D gene: .; CDR3 DNA: TGTGCCAGCAGTGAAGTATTAGGGGTTAGGCAGCCCCAGCATTTT; CDR3 protein: CASSEVLGVRQPQHF
V gene: TRBV5-1; J gene: TRBJ2-2; clone size: .; D gene: .; CDR3 DNA: TGCGCCAGCAGCTTGGCCGGACCATCAGGGTCCGGGGAGCTGTTTTTT; CDR3 protein: CASSLAGPSGSGELFF
V gene: TRBV5-1; J gene: TRBJ2-5; clone size: few; D gene: TRBD2; CDR3 DNA: TGCGCCAGCAGCTTCCCCGGGACTAGTTTAGAGACCCAGTACTTC; CDR3 protein: CASSFPGTSLETQYF
V gene: TRBV7-2; J gene: TRBJ2-1; clone size: .; D gene: .; CDR3 DNA: TGTGCCAGCAGAGGGGGACGCTCCTACAATGAGCAGTTCTTC; CDR3 protein: CASRGGRSYNEQFF
V gene: TRBV25-1; J gene: TRBJ1-4; clone size: .; D gene: .; CDR3 DNA: TGTGCCAGCAGTGAACCCAGGGGCGTAAATGAAAAACTGTTTTTT; CDR3 protein: CASSEPRGVNEKLFF
V gene: TRBV5-1; J gene: TRBJ1-2; clone size: .; D gene: .; CDR3 DNA: TGCGCCAGCAACGAGGACAATAACTATGGCTACACCTTC; CDR3 protein: CASNEDNNYGYTF
V gene: TRBV5-1; J gene: TRBJ2-5; clone size: once; D gene: TRBD2; CDR3 DNA: TGCGCCAGCAGCTTGTTCCAGCGGGGAGAGACCCAGTACTTC; CDR3 protein: CASSLFQRGETQYF
V gene: TRBV7-9; J gene: TRBJ2-6; clone size: .; D gene: .; CDR3 DNA: TGTGCCAGCAGGGATGCGGGGTTCTCTGGGGCCAACGTCCTGACTTTC; CDR3 protein: CASRDAGFSGANVLTF